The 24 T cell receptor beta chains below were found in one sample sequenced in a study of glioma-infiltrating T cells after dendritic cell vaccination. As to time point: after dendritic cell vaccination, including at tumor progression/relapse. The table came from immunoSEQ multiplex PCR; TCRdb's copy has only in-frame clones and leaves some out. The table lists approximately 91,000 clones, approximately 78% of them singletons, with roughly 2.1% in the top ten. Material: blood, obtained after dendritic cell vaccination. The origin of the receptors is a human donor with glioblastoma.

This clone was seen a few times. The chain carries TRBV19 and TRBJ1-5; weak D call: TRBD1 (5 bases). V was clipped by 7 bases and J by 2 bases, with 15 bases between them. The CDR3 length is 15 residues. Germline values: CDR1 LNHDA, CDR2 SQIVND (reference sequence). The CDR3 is CASIPRGEGNQPQHF. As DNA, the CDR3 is TGTGCCAGTATCCCCCGGGGGGAGGGCAATCAGCCCCAGCATTTT.

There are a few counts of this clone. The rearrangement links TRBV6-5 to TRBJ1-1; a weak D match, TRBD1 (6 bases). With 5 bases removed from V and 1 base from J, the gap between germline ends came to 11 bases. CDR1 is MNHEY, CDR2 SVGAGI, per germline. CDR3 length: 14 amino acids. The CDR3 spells CASSRGQKNTEAFF. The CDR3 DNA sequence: TGTGCCAGCAGTCGAGGACAGAAGAACACTGAAGCTTTCTTT.

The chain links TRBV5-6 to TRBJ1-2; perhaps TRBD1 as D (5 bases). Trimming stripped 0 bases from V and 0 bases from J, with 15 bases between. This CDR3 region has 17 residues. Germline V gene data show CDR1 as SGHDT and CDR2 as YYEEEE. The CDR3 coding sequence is TGTGCCAGCAGCTTGGTTTTGGCGGCAGGGACTAACTATGGCTACACCTTC. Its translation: CASSLVLAAGTNYGYTF.

The CDR3 here is CASSPHSEFPYNEQFF. CDR3 nucleotide sequence: TGTGCCAGCAGCCCCCATTCGGAGTTCCCCTACAATGAGCAGTTCTTC. This chain links TRBV9 with TRBJ2-1; no definite D call. V lost 4 bases, J lost 2 bases, and 16 bases lay in between. Germline V CDR1 and CDR2: SGDLS, YYNGEE. CDR3 length equals 16 residues.

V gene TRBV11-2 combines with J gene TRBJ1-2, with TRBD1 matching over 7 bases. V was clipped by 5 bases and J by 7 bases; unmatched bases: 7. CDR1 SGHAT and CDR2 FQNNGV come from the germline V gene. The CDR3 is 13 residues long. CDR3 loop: CASSQTGFRGYTF. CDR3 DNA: TGTGCCAGCAGCCAGACAGGGTTTCGTGGCTACACCTTC.

CDR3 residues: CASSLRTSGRKADTQYF. In DNA, the CDR3 is TGTGCCAGCAGCCTTAGGACTAGCGGGAGAAAAGCAGATACGCAGTATTTT. The V gene is TRBV5-6, the J gene TRBJ2-3; 13 nucleotides line up with TRBD2. Germline V gene lookup returns CDR1 SGHDT and CDR2 YYEEEE. The CDR3 has 17 residues. J gave up 4 bases and V 4 bases, and 9 bases lay outside the gene matches.

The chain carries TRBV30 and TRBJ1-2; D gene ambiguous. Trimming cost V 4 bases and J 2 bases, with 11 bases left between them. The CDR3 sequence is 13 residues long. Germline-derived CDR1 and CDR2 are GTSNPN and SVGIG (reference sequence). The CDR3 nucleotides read TGTGCCTGGATACACCGCTTAAACTATGGCTACACCTTC. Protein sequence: CAWIHRLNYGYTF.

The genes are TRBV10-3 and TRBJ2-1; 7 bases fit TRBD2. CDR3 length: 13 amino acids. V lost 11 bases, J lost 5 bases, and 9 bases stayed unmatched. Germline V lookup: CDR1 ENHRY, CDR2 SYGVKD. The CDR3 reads CAATSPVNNEQFF. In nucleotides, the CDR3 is TGTGCCGCGACTAGCCCAGTTAACAATGAGCAGTTCTTC.

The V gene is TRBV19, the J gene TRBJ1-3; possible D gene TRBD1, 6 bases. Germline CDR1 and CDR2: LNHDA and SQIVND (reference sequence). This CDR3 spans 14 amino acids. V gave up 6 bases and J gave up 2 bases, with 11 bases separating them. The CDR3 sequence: CASRIRGTGNTIYF. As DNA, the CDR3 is TGTGCCAGTAGAATCAGGGGAACTGGAAACACCATATATTTT. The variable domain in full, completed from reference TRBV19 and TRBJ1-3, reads DGGITQSPKYLFRKEGQNVTLSCEQNLNHDAMYWYRQDPGQGLRLIYYSQIVNDFQKGDIAEGYSVSREKKESFPLTVTSAQKNPTAFYLCASRIRGTGNTIYFGEGSWLTVV.

Written as DNA, the CDR3 is TGTGCCAGCTCTAGTCAGCCCTACAATGAGCAGTTCTTC. Translation gives CASSSQPYNEQFF. The rearrangement uses TRBV6-4 and TRBJ2-1; D gene uncertain. The germline CDR1 and CDR2 sequences are MRHNA and SNTAGT. With 8 bases removed from V and 2 bases from J, the gap between germline ends came to 10 bases. There are 13 residues in the CDR3.

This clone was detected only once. CDR3 nucleotide sequence: TGTGCCAGTAGTACCTTTAGCGGGGGGGCTTACAATGAGCAGTTCTTC. As protein: CASSTFSGGAYNEQFF. The chain couples TRBV19 to TRBJ2-1, with 11 bases identical to TRBD2. J was trimmed by 4 bases and V by 4 bases; bases with no gene match: 6. The CDR3 is made up of 16 amino acids. The germline CDR1 and CDR2 sequences are LNHDA and SQIVND (reference sequence).

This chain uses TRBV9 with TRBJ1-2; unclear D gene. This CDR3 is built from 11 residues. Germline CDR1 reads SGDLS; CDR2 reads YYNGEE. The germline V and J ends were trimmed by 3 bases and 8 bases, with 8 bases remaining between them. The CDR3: CASSADQGYTF. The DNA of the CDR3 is TGTGCCAGCAGCGCCGATCAGGGCTACACCTTC.

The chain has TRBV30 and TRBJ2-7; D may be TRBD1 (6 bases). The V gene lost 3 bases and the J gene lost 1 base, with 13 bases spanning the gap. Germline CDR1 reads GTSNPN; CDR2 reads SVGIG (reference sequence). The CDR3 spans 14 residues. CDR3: CAWRPGTHSYEQYV. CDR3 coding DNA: TGTGCCTGGAGACCCGGGACACATTCCTACGAGCAGTACGTC.

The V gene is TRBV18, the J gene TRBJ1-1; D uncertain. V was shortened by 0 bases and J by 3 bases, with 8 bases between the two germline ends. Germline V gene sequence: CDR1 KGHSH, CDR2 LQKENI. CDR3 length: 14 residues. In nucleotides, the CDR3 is TGTGCCAGCTCACCACCGTTTTCGGACACTGAAGCTTTCTTT. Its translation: CASSPPFSDTEAFF.

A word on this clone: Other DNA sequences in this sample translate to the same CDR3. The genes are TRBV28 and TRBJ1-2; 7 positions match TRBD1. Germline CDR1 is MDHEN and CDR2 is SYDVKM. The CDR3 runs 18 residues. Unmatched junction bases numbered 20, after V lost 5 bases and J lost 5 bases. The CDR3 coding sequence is TGTGCCAGCAGTCCCCGGAACATGCCCAGGGGGGTAGGGTATGGCTACACCTTC. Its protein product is CASSPRNMPRGVGYGYTF.

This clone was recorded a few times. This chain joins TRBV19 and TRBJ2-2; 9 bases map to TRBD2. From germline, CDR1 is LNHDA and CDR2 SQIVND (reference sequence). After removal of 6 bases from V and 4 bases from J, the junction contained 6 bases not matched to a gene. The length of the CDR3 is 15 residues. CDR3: CASRSLAGLTGELFF. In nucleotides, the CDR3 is TGTGCCAGTAGGTCACTAGCGGGCCTCACCGGGGAGCTGTTTTTT. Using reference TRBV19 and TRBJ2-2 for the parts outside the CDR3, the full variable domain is DGGITQSPKYLFRKEGQNVTLSCEQNLNHDAMYWYRQDPGQGLRLIYYSQIVNDFQKGDIAEGYSVSREKKESFPLTVTSAQKNPTAFYLCASRSLAGLTGELFFGEGSRLTVL.

The CDR3 is CATLPGDRVEQYF. In nucleotides, the CDR3 is TGCGCCACGCTACCGGGGGACAGGGTCGAGCAGTACTTC. The chain links TRBV10-2 to TRBJ2-7; TRBD1 matches 9 bases. V lost 10 bases, J lost 6 bases, and 10 bases stayed unmatched. The CDR3 runs 13 residues. CDR1 and CDR2 from the germline V gene are WSHSY and SAAADI.

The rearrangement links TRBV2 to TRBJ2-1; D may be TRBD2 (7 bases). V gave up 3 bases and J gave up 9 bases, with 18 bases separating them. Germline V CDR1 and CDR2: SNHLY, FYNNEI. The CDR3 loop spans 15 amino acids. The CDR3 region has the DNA TGTGCCAGCAGTGAGTCTGGGGGGGGACAAGGTGAGCAGTTCTTC. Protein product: CASSESGGGQGEQFF.

CDR3 residues: CASSLYTSGSADTQYF. The CDR3 DNA follows: TGTGCCAGCAGCTTGTATACTAGCGGGAGTGCAGATACGCAGTATTTT. This chain links TRBV5-4 with TRBJ2-3, with 11 bases that match TRBD2. V was pared by 1 base and J by 4 bases, with 5 bases of the junction left unmatched. The CDR3 runs to 16 residues. Per germline, CDR1 SGHNT and CDR2 YYREEE (reference sequence).

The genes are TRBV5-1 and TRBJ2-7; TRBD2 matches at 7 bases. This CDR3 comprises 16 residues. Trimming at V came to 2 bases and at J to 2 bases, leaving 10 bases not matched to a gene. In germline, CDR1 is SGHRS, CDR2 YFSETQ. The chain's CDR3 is CASSLGPSAGPYEQYV. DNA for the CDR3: TGCGCCAGCAGCTTAGGCCCCTCAGCGGGACCCTACGAGCAGTACGTC.

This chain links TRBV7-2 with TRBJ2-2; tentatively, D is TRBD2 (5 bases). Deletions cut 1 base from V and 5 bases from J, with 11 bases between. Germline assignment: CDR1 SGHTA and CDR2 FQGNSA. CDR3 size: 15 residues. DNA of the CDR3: TGTGCCAGCAGCTTAGTGTCCTCGGGGACCGGGGAGCTGTTTTTT. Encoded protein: CASSLVSSGTGELFF.

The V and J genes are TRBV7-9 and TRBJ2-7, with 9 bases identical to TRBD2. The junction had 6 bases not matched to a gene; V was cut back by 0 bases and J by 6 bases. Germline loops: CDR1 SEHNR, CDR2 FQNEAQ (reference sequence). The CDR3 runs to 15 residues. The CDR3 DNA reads TGTGCCAGCAGCTTAGCCGGGACTAGCCGCGGCGAGCAGTACTTC. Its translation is CASSLAGTSRGEQYF. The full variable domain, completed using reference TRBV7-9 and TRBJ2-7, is DTGVSQNPRHKITKRGQNVTFRCDPISEHNRLYWYRQTLGQGPEFLTYFQNEAQLEKSRLLSDRFSAERPKGSFSTLEIQRTEQGDSAMYLCASSLAGTSRGEQYFGPGTRLTVT.

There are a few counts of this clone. CDR3 nucleotides: TGTGCCAGCAGCCGGGACACAACGGGGCCCCAGCATTTT. Its translation is CASSRDTTGPQHF. The genes are TRBV5-6 and TRBJ1-5; tentative D call: TRBD1 (6 bases). V dropped 4 bases and J dropped 9 bases, with 14 bases sitting between them. Germline-derived CDR1 and CDR2 are SGHDT and YYEEEE. The CDR3 length is 13 residues.

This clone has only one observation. The CDR3 DNA follows: TGTGCCAGCAGTGAAGCGCTGGGGCATATGAACACTGAAGCTTTCTTT. Amino acid sequence: CASSEALGHMNTEAFF. This chain links TRBV6-1 with TRBJ1-1; tentative D call: TRBD1 (5 bases). The V end was cut by 0 bases, the J end by 0 bases, with 11 bases between. The CDR3 totals 16 residues. Germline CDR1 reads MNHNS; CDR2 reads SASEGT.